This TCR beta chain was sequenced for a study of blood T cells in healthy people across ages. Primed by a sample-barcoded 5' primer and a J-beta primer mix, a second PCR proceeded for about 6 to 12 cycles. A template-switch adaptor that had 12 random nucleotides put a tag on each cDNA molecule. TCRdb recomputed calls from the 5' RACE reads with MiXCR, one row per CDR3 protein. The sample contains about 1,800,000 distinct CDR3 sequences, about 28% of which appear only once. This CDR3 contains 15 residues. The germline V and J ends were trimmed by 4 bases and 4 bases, with 16 bases remaining between them. Looked up from germline, CDR1 is SEHNR and CDR2 is FQNEAQ (reference sequence).

The chain carries TRBV7-9 and TRBJ2-5; D may match TRBD1 or TRBD2 (5 bases each). The specimen sequenced was blood. The TCR sequence derives from a woman between 25 and 40 years old in good health. CDR3 sequence reads: CASSSRGVGIETQYF. CDR3 DNA sequence: TGTGCCAGCAGCTCGAGAGGGGTAGGAATAGAGACCCAGTACTTC.